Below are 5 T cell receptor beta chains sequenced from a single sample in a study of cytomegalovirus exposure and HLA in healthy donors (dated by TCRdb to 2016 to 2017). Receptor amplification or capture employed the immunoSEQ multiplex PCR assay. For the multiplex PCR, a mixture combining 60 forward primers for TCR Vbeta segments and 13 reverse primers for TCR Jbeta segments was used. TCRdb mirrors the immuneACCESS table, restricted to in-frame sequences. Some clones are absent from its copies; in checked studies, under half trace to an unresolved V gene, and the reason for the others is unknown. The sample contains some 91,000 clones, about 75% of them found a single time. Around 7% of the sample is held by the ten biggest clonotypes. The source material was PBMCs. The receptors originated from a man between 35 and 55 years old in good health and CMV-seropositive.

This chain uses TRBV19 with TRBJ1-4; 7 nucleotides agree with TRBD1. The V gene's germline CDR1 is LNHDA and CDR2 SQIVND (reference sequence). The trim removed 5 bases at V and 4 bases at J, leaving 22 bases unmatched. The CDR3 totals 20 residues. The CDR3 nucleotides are TGTGCCAGTAGTTCCAACCCAGACAGGGCGCCATCGAACATTAATGAAAAACTGTTTTTT. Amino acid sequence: CASSSNPDRAPSNINEKLFF.

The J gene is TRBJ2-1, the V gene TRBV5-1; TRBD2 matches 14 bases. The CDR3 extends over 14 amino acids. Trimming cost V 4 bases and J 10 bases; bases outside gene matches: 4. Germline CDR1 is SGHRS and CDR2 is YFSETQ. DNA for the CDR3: TGCGCCAGCAGCGGGACTAGCGGGAGCCGAGAGCAGTTCTTC. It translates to CASSGTSGSREQFF.

The DNA of the CDR3 is TGTGCCAGCAGCCGGGCTTGGGGAGACGCTGAAGCTTTCTTT. It codes for CASSRAWGDAEAFF. The genes are TRBV11-2 and TRBJ1-1, with D unresolved. The CDR3 extends over 14 amino acids. V was shortened by 5 bases and J by 6 bases, with 16 bases between the two germline ends. Per germline, CDR1 SGHAT and CDR2 FQNNGV. Supplemented by reference TRBV11-2 and TRBJ1-1, the full variable domain reads EAGVAQSPRYKIIEKRQSVAFWCNPISGHATLYWYQQILGQGPKLLIQFQNNGVVDDSQLPKDRFSAERLKGVDSTLKIQPAKLEDSAVYLCASSRAWGDAEAFFGQGTRLTVV.

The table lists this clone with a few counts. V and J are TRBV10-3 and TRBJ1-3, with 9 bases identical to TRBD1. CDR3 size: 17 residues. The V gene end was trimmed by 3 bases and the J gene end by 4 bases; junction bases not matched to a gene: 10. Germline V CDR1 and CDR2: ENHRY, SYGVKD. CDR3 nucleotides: TGTGCCATCAGTGACCAACCGGGACAGGGAGGAGGAAACACCATATATTTT. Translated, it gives CAISDQPGQGGGNTIYF.

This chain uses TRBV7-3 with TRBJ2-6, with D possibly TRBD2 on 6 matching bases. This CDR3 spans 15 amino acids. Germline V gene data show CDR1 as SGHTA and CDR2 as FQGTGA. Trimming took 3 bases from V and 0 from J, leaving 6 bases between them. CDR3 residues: CASSLGGSGANVLTF. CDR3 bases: TGTGCCAGCAGCTTGGGGGGCTCTGGGGCCAACGTCCTGACTTTC.